This T cell receptor beta chain was obtained from a study of blood T cell repertoires in COVID-19. Study-level background: COVID-19 samples, acute and convalescent, were from the United States, Italy and Spain. PBMCs, B-cell-depleted T cells, or T cells provided the cDNA or gDNA that made up the material.

Measured with immunoSEQ multiplex PCR; TCRdb has only the in-frame clones, and not every one. The data show about 55,000 clones, with more than 80% seen just once and about 15% held by the top ten. Germline V gene sequence: CDR1 MNHEY, CDR2 SVGAGI. The trim removed 2 bases at V and 4 bases at J, leaving 3 bases unmatched. This CDR3 comprises 14 residues. This TCR came from a human donor in a cohort sampled during active COVID-19. V gene TRBV6-5 combines with J gene TRBJ2-3, with TRBD1 matching 7 bases. Sequenced material: peripheral blood. Written as DNA, the CDR3 is TGTGCCAGCAGTTACACAGGGGATTCAGATACGCAGTATTTT. Translation: CASSYTGDSDTQYF.